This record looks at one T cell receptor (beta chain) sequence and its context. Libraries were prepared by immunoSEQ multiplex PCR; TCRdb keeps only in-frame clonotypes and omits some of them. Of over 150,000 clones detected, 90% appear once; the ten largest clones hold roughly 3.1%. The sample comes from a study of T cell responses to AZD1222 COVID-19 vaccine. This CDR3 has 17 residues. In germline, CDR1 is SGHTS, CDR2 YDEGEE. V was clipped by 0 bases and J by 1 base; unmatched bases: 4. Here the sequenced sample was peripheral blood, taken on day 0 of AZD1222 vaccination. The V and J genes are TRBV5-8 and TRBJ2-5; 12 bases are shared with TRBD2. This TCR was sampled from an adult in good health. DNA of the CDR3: TGTGCCAGCAGCTTGGGACTAGCGGGGGCCCCCCAAGAGACCCAGTACTTC. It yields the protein CASSLGLAGAPQETQYF.